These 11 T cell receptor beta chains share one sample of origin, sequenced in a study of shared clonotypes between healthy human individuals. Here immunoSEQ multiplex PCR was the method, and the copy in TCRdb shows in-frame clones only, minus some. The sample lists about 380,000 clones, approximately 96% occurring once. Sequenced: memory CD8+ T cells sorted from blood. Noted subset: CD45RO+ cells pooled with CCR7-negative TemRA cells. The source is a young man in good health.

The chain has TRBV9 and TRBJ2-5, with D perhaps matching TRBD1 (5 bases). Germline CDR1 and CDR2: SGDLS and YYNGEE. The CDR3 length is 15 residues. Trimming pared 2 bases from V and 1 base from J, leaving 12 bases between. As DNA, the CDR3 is TGTGCCAGCAGCGTCAGTGGGGCATCCCAAGAGACCCAGTACTTC. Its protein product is CASSVSGASQETQYF.

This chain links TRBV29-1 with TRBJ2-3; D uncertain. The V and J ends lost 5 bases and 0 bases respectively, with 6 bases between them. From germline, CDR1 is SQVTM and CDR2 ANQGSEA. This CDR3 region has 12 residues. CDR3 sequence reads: CSVRTSTDTQYF. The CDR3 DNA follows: TGCAGCGTTAGAACGAGCACAGATACGCAGTATTTT.

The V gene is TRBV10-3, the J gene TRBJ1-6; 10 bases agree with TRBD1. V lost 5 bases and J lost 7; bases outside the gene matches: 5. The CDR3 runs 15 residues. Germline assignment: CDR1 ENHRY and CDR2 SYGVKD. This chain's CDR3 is CAISYRDRGNSPLHF. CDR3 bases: TGTGCCATCAGTTACCGGGACAGGGGCAATTCACCCCTCCACTTT.

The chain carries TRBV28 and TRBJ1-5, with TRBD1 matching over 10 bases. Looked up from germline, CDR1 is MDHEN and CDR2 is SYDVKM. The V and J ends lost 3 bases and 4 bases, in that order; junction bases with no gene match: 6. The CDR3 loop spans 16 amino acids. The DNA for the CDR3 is TGTGCCAGCAGTTTTGCGGGACAGGGGCCAAATCAGCCCCAGCATTTT. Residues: CASSFAGQGPNQPQHF.

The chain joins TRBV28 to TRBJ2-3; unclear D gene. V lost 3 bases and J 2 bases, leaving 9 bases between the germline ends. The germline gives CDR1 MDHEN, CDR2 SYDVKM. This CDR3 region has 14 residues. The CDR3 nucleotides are TGTGCCAGCAGTTTTGGAGAACCCACAGATACGCAGTATTTT. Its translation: CASSFGEPTDTQYF. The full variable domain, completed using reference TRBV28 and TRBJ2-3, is DVKVTQSSRYLVKRTGEKVFLECVQDMDHENMFWYRQDPGLGLRLIYFSYDVKMKEKGDIPEGYSVSREKKERFSLILESASTNQTSMYLCASSFGEPTDTQYFGPGTRLTVL.

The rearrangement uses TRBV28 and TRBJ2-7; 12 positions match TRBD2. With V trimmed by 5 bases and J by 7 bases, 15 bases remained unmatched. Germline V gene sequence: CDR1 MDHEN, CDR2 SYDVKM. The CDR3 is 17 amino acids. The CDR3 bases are TGTGCCAGCAGTACCCCCCGCCTAGCGGGAGGGCCTCGGGAGCAGTACTTC. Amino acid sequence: CASSTPRLAGGPREQYF.

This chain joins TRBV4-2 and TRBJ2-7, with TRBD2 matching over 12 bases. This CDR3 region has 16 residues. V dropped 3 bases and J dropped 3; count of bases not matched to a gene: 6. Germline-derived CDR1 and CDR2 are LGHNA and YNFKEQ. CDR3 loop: CASSHQLAGGYYEQYF. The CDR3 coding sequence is TGTGCCAGCAGCCATCAACTAGCGGGAGGTTACTACGAGCAGTACTTC.

Here the CDR3 DNA reads TGTGCCAGCAGTGTTGACTCCTATGGCTACACCTTC. It specifies CASSVDSYGYTF. The rearrangement joins TRBV6-1 to TRBJ1-2; D is unclear. V dropped 4 bases and J dropped 4 bases, with 7 bases sitting between them. CDR3 length equals 12 residues. The V gene's germline CDR1 is MNHNS and CDR2 SASEGT.

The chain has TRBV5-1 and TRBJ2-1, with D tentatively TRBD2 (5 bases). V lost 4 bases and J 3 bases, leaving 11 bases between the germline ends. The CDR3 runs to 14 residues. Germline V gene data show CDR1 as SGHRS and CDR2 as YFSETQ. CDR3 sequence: CASSPGINYNEQFF. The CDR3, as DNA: TGCGCCAGCAGCCCCGGGATCAACTACAATGAGCAGTTCTTC.

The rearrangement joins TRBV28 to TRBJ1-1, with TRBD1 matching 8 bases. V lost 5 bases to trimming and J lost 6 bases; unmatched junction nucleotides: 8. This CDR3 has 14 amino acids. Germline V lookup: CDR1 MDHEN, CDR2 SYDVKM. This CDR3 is CASSSRGLGAEAFF. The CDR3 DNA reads TGTGCCAGCAGTAGCAGGGGGCTAGGCGCTGAAGCTTTCTTT.

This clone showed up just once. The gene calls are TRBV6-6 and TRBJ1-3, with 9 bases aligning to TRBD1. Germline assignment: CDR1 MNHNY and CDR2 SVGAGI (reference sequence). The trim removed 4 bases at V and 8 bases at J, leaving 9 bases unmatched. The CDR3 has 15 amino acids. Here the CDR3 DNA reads TGTGCCAGCAGTTTTTCCGGGACAGGGTTTTACACCATATATTTT. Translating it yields CASSFSGTGFYTIYF.